Listed here are 7 T cell receptor beta chains from one sample, sequenced in a study of shared clonotypes between healthy human individuals. Sequenced by immunoSEQ multiplex PCR; TCRdb stores in-frame clones only, minus some. The table shows about 520,000 clones, with roughly 80% occurring only once. Sequencing was performed on PBMCs. The receptors shown here come from a woman between 40 and 55 years old in good health. Some clones in this sample may be carry-over from other donors' samples.

The V and J genes are TRBV11-2 and TRBJ1-4; D gene unclear. Germline CDR1 is SGHAT and CDR2 is FQNNGV. Trimming left V 0 bases short and J 0 bases short, with 8 bases between. The CDR3 covers 16 residues. The CDR3 DNA follows: TGTGCCAGCAGCTTAGATTTGACCGCAACTAATGAAAAACTGTTTTTT. It is translated as CASSLDLTATNEKLFF.

This clone was detected only a few times. The rearrangement links TRBV10-3 to TRBJ1-1; D not certain. This CDR3 is 14 amino acids long. The V end was cut by 2 bases, the J end by 0 bases, with 7 bases between. The germline CDR1 and CDR2 sequences are ENHRY and SYGVKD. The CDR3 spells CAISETHMNTEAFF. The CDR3 region has the DNA TGTGCCATCAGTGAGACACATATGAACACTGAAGCTTTCTTT.

The genes are TRBV7-2 and TRBJ2-5, with 10 bases lining up with TRBD2. V shed 4 bases, J shed 7 bases, and the junction held 9 bases outside the gene matches. This CDR3 contains 15 residues. CDR1 is SGHTA and CDR2 is FQGNSA in the germline V gene. The CDR3 region is CASSSLAGVHSTQYF. The CDR3 DNA reads as TGTGCCAGCAGCTCGCTAGCGGGAGTGCACTCGACCCAGTACTTC.

J is TRBJ2-7 and V is TRBV5-8, with D unclear. Trimming shortened V by 1 base and J by 4 bases, and 6 bases separated the two germline ends. Germline CDR1 and CDR2: SGHTS and YDEGEE. The CDR3 spans 12 residues. The CDR3 spells CASSLLLYEQYF. The CDR3 bases are TGTGCCAGCAGCTTGCTTCTTTACGAGCAGTACTTC.

The chain couples TRBV28 to TRBJ1-2, with 9 bases fitting TRBD1. Trimming removed 6 bases from V and 8 bases from J; junction bases left unmatched: 7. CDR3 length: 13 residues. Germline CDR1 is MDHEN and CDR2 is SYDVKM. CDR3 sequence (DNA): TGTGCCAGCAGAACAACAGGGGGCCTCGGCTACACCTTC. It translates to CASRTTGGLGYTF.

The gene calls are TRBV18 and TRBJ1-2; the D is unclear. The CDR3 has 15 residues. Germline CDR1 and CDR2: KGHSH and LQKENI. V was cut by 3 bases and J by 8 bases, with 19 bases left in between. The CDR3 nucleotides are TGTGCCAGCTCACCCACCTTGGACTCGACGAACGGCTACACCTTC. This encodes CASSPTLDSTNGYTF.

As concerns this clone: This probably arose from a read error, given a far larger clone one base away. Other nucleotide sequences in the sample specify the same CDR3. The V call is TRBV2, the J call TRBJ2-3; a possible D gene is TRBD1 (5 bases). From germline, CDR1 is SNHLY and CDR2 FYNNEI. This CDR3 has 14 amino acids. V dropped 8 bases and J dropped 2 bases, with 14 bases sitting between them. CDR3 DNA sequence: TGTGCCAGCCGCGACAGCCTATACACAGATACGCAGTATTTT. Amino acids: CASRDSLYTDTQYF. Drawing the rest from reference TRBV2 and TRBJ2-3, the complete variable domain is EPEVTQTPSHQVTQMGQEVILRCVPISNHLYFYWYRQILGQKVEFLVSFYNNEISEKSEIFDDQFSVERPDGSNFTLKIRSTKLEDSAMYFCASRDSLYTDTQYFGPGTRLTVL.